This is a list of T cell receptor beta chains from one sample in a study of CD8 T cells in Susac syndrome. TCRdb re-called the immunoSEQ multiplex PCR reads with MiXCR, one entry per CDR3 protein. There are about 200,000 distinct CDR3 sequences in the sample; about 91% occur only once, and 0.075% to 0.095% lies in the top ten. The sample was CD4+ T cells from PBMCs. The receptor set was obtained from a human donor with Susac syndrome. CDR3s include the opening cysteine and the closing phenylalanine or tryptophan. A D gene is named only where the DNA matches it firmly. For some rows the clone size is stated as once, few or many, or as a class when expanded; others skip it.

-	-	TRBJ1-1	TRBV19	TGTGCCAGTAGTATGGGGGCGGACACTGAAGCTTTCTTT	CASSMGADTEAFF
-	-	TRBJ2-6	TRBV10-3	TGTGCCATCACCCAGAGCTCTGGGGCCAACGTCCTGACTTTC	CAITQSSGANVLTF
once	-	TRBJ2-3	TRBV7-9	TGTGCCAGCAGCTTAGTTAGCGGACTACCCACAGATACGCAGTATTTT	CASSLVSGLPTDTQYF
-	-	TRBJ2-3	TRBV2	TGTGCCAGCAGTGAAGTCCCCAAAACGGGGGTGAGCGCGAAGGAGGAGGCCCAGTATTTT	CASSEVPKTGVSAKEEAQYF
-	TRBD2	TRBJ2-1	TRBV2	TGTGCCAGCACCCTCCGATCAGGGAGGGATGAGCAGTTCTTC	CASTLRSGRDEQFF
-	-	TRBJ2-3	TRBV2	TGTGCCAGCAGTGTTGGGAATGGGGGGAATACGCAGTATTTT	CASSVGNGGNTQYF
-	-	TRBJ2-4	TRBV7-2	TGTGCCAGCAGCTTAGCATCTAGCTTCGCCAAAAACATTCAGTACTTC	CASSLASSFAKNIQYF
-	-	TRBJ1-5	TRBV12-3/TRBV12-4	TGTGCCAGCAGTCGGACAGATTATCAGCCCCAGCATTTT	CASSRTDYQPQHF
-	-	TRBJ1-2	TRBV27	TGTGCCAGCAGCGGGGCGGGAGGGCGCTATGGCTACACCTTC	CASSGAGGRYGYTF
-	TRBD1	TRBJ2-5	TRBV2	TGTGCCAGCAAACTGGACAGGGGCCCTCAAGAGACCCAGTACTTC	CASKLDRGPQETQYF
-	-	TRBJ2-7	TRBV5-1	TGCGCCAGCAGCTTGGACGGCGACAGCTCCTACGAGCAGTACTTC	CASSLDGDSSYEQYF
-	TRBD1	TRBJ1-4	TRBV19	TGTGCCAGTAGTAGACCGGGACAGGGTGAAGAAAAACTGTTTTTT	CASSRPGQGEEKLFF
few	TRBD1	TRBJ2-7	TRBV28	TGTGCCAGCAGTTTAGCGGGACAGGGAGCCCACGAGCAGTACTTC	CASSLAGQGAHEQYF
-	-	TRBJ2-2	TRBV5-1	TGCGCCAGCAGAAGGGGGGCACCCGGGGAGCTGTTTTTT	CASRRGAPGELFF
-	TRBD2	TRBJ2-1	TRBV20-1	TGCAGTGCTTGTTTCGGGGGACTAGCAAGAGTTAATGAGCAGTTCTTC	CSACFGGLARVNEQFF
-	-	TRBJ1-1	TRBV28	TGTGCCAGCATAATATCCGGGCCTTCCGGCGCTTTCTTT	CASIISGPSGAFF
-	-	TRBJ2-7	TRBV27	TGTGCCAGCAGTTTATTTCCAGGCCGCTCCTACGAGCAGTACTTC	CASSLFPGRSYEQYF
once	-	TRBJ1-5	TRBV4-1	TGCGCCAGCAGCCCCGCCGACAATCAGCCCCAGCATTTT	CASSPADNQPQHF
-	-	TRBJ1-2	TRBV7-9	TGTGCCAGCGTCTTCGTGTCCGGGCAGGAAACTGGCTACACCTTC	CASVFVSGQETGYTF
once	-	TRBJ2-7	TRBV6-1	TGTGCCAGCAGTATTACGGGATTCGGGGAGGCGTACGAGCAGTACTTC	CASSITGFGEAYEQYF
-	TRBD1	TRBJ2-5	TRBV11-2	TGTGCCAGCAGCTTAGGACAGGGGAGCCGGTTACAAGAGACCCAGTACTTC	CASSLGQGSRLQETQYF
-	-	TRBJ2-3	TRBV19	TGTGCCAGTAGTGCACTTTCCGGGGACGGCTCGCAGTATTTT	CASSALSGDGSQYF
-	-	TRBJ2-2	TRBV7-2	TGTGCCAGCAGCTTAGTTGGGGGGCTAAGAAGAGGGGAGCTGTTTTTT	CASSLVGGLRRGELFF
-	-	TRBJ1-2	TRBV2	TGTGCCAGCAGAAAGGCCAGCTATGGCTACACCTTC	CASRKASYGYTF
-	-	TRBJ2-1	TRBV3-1	TGTGCCAGCAGCCAAGGAGTCCTAAATGAGCAGTTCTTC	CASSQGVLNEQFF
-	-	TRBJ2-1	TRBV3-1	TGTGCCAGCAGCCAAGTTAACGGGGGCTACAATGAGCAGTTCTTC	CASSQVNGGYNEQFF
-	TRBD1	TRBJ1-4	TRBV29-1	TGCAGCGTTTCCGCCCTAGACAGGGATAATGAAAAACTGTTTTTT	CSVSALDRDNEKLFF
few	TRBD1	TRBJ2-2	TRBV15	TGTGCCACCAGTAGGGACAGGGACACCGGGGAGCTGTTTTTT	CATSRDRDTGELFF
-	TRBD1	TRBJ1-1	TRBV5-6	TGTGCCAGCAGTCGGAGGGACAGCATGAACACTGAAGCTTTCTTT	CASSRRDSMNTEAFF
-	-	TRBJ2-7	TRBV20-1	TGCAGTGCTTTAACAGAAGCCTACGAGCAGTACTTC	CSALTEAYEQYF
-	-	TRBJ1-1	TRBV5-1	TGCGCCAGCAGCTTGGCAACGGGAATACAGATCCGGGCTTTCTTT	CASSLATGIQIRAFF
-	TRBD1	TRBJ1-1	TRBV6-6	TGTGCCACTGGGACAGGGCTTTCGAACACTGAAGCTTTCTTT	CATGTGLSNTEAFF
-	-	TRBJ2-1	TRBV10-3	TGTGCCACCCGAGTCCGGAATGAGCAGTTCTTC	CATRVRNEQFF
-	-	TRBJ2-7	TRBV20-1	TGCAGTGCGCCCGCCTTCACAGCCACCGAGCAGTACTTC	CSAPAFTATEQYF
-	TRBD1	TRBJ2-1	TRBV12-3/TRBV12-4	TGTGCCAGCAGTTTGGCGGGACAGGGGGATGAGCAGTTCTTC	CASSLAGQGDEQFF
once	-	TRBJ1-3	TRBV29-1	TGCAGCGTTGAAGACAGGGGCACTGGAAACACCATATATTTT	CSVEDRGTGNTIYF